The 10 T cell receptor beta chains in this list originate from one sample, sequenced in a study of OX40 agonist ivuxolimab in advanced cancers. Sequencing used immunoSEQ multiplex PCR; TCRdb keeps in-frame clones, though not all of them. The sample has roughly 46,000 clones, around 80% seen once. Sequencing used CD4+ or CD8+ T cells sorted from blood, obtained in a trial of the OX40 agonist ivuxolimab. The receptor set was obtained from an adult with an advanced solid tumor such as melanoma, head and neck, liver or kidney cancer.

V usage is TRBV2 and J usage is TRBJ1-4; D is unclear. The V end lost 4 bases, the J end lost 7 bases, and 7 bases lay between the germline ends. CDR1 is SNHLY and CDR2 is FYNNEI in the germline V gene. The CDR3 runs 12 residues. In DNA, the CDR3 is TGTGCCAGCAGTGGGACCGCTGAAAAACTGTTTTTT. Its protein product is CASSGTAEKLFF.

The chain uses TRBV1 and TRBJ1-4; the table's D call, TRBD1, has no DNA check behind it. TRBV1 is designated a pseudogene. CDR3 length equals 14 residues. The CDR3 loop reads CTSSLGGIGGKTVF. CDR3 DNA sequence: TGCACCAGCAGCCTAGGGGGCATCGGAGGAAAAACTGTTTTT.

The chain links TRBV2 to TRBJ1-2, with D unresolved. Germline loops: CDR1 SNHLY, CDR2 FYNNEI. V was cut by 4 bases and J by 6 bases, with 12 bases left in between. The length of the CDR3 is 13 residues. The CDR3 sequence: CASSAPPIDGYTF. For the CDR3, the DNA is TGTGCCAGCAGTGCCCCCCCGATTGATGGCTACACCTTC.

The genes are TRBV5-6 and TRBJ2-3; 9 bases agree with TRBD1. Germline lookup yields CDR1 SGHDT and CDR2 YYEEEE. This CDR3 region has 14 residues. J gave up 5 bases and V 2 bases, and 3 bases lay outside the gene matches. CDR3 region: CASSFDRGVDTQYF. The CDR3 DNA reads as TGTGCCAGCAGCTTTGACAGGGGGGTAGATACGCAGTATTTT.

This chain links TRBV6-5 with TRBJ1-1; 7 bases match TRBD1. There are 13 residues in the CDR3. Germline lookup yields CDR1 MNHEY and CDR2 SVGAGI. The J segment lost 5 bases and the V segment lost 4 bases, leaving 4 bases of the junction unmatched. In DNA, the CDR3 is TGTGCCAGCAGTTTTACAGGGGAGACTGAAGCTTTCTTT. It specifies CASSFTGETEAFF.

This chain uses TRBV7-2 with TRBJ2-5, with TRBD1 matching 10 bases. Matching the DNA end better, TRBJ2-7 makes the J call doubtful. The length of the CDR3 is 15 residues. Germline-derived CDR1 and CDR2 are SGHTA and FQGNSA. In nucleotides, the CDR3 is TGTGCCAGCAGCTTAGCCGGGACAGGGGTGTACGAGCAGTACTTC. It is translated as CASSLAGTGVYEQYF.

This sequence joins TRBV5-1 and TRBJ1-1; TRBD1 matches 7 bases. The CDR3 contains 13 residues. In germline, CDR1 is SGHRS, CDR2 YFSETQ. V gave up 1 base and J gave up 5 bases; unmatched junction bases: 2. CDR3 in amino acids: CASSLRRGTEAFF. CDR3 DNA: TGCGCCAGCAGCTTGCGCAGGGGGACTGAAGCTTTCTTT. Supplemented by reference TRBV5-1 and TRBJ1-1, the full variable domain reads KAGVTQTPRYLIKTRGQQVTLSCSPISGHRSVSWYQQTPGQGLQFLFEYFSETQRNKGNFPGRFSGRQFSNSRSEMNVSTLELGDSALYLCASSLRRGTEAFFGQGTRLTVV.

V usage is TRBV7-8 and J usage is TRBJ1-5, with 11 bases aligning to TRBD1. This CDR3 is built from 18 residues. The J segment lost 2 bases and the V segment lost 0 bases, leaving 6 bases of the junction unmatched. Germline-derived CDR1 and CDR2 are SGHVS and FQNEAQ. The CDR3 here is CASSLAGQGGAGNQPQHF. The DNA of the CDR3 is TGTGCCAGCAGCTTAGCGGGACAGGGGGGGGCGGGCAATCAGCCCCAGCATTTT.

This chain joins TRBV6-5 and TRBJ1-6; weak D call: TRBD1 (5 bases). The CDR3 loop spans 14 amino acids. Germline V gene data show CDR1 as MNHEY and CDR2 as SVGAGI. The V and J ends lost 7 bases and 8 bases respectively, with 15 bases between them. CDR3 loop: CASNPRGGDSPLHF. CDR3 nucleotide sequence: TGTGCCAGCAACCCGAGGGGCGGGGATTCACCCCTCCACTTT.

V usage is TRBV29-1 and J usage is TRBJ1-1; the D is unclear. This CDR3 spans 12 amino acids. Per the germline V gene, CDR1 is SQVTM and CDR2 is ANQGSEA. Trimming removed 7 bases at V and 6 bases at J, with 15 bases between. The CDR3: CSAEGGRAEAFF. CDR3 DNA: TGCAGCGCCGAGGGAGGGCGGGCTGAAGCTTTCTTT. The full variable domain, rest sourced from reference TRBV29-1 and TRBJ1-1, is SAVISQKPSRDICQRGTSLTIQCQVDSQVTMMFWYRQQPGQSLTLIATANQGSEATYESGFVIDKFPISRPNLTFSTLTVSNMSPEDSSIYLCSAEGGRAEAFFGQGTRLTVV.